A single sample is the source of the 10 T cell receptor beta chains below, sequenced in a study of T cell changes during pregnancy in multiple sclerosis. TCRdb's copy holds only in-frame clones and misses some; the assay was immunoSEQ multiplex PCR. The sample holds about 55,000 clones, approximately 94% seen once. The material was CD8+ T cells from peripheral blood mononuclear cells, obtained after pregnancy. These receptors originate from a female donor with multiple sclerosis, enrolled in a pregnancy study.

The chain recombines TRBV4-1 with TRBJ2-1; tentatively, D is TRBD1 (5 bases). Germline V gene lookup returns CDR1 MGHRA and CDR2 YSYEKL. Trimming pared 0 bases from V and 0 bases from J, leaving 15 bases between. The CDR3 has 18 residues. The CDR3 loop is CASSQDGSLQDSYNEQFF. As DNA, the CDR3 is TGCGCCAGCAGCCAAGATGGAAGCTTACAGGACTCCTACAATGAGCAGTTCTTC.

The rearrangement joins TRBV6-5 to TRBJ2-7; 11 bases map to TRBD2. Germline CDR1 MNHEY, CDR2 SVGAGI. CDR3 length: 15 amino acids. The trim removed 6 bases at V and 4 bases at J, leaving 8 bases unmatched. CDR3 in DNA: TGTGCCAGCAGCCCCACTAGCGGGAGTTCGTACGAGCAGTACTTC. This encodes CASSPTSGSSYEQYF.

This clone was counted a few times. This sequence joins TRBV13 and TRBJ2-2; D is possibly TRBD2 (6 bases). V lost 0 bases and J 7 bases, leaving 12 bases between the germline ends. CDR3 size: 15 residues. Per germline, CDR1 PRHDT and CDR2 FYEKMQ (reference sequence). The CDR3, as DNA: TGTGCCAGCAGCTTAGGCCACGGGAGTCACGGGGAGCTGTTTTTT. Translated: CASSLGHGSHGELFF.

DNA of the CDR3: TGTGCCAGCAGTTTAGTGGGAGTTCGTGAAAAACTGTTTTTT. Its protein product is CASSLVGVREKLFF. The genes are TRBV27 and TRBJ1-4; D unclear. Germline lookup yields CDR1 MNHEY and CDR2 SMNVEV (reference sequence). V lost 2 bases to trimming and J lost 7 bases, with 11 bases between them. The CDR3 contains 14 residues.

V and J are TRBV6-1 and TRBJ2-5, with 8 bases matching TRBD1. The V gene's germline CDR1 is MNHNS and CDR2 SASEGT. The V gene end was trimmed by 7 bases and the J gene end by 5 bases; junction bases not matched to a gene: 12. The CDR3 is made up of 15 amino acids. CDR3 coding DNA: TGTGCCAGCATCACTTGGGACAGGTCCCCGGAGACCCAGTACTTC. The encoded protein is CASITWDRSPETQYF.

This chain connects TRBV4-1 to TRBJ1-5; possibly TRBD1 for D (6 bases). The V gene's germline CDR1 is MGHRA and CDR2 YSYEKL. The CDR3 runs to 14 residues. Trimming pared 1 base from V and 11 bases from J, leaving 15 bases between. As DNA, the CDR3 is TGCGCCAGCAGCCAAGGGACAGCTCCCTTGGCCCAGCATTTT. Its translation is CASSQGTAPLAQHF.

The rearrangement links TRBV27 to TRBJ1-2, with D unclear. CDR1 is MNHEY, CDR2 SMNVEV, per germline (reference sequence). This CDR3 contains 13 residues. V was clipped by 4 bases and J by 0 bases, with 6 bases between them. CDR3 protein: CASSYATNYGYTF. The CDR3 DNA sequence: TGTGCCAGCAGTTACGCTACTAACTATGGCTACACCTTC.

This chain uses TRBV2 with TRBJ2-5, with 9 bases identical to TRBD2. Trimming cost V 8 bases and J 4 bases; bases outside gene matches: 14. Germline-derived CDR1 and CDR2 are SNHLY and FYNNEI. CDR3 length equals 16 residues. The CDR3 sequence is CASRENGGRAGETQYF. The CDR3 DNA is TGTGCCAGCCGGGAAAATGGCGGGAGGGCGGGAGAGACCCAGTACTTC.

The chain carries TRBV14 and TRBJ2-7; tentatively, D is TRBD2 (6 bases). The germline CDR1 and CDR2 sequences are SGHDN and FVKESK. CDR3 size: 14 residues. With 3 bases removed from V and 2 bases from J, the gap between germline ends came to 11 bases. CDR3 loop: CASSHGTQTYEQYF. The CDR3, as DNA: TGTGCCAGCAGCCACGGGACTCAAACCTACGAGCAGTACTTC.

This clone was found a few times. The V gene is TRBV9, the J gene TRBJ1-1; 9 nucleotides align to TRBD1. The V gene end was trimmed by 0 bases and the J gene end by 1 base; junction bases not matched to a gene: 4. Looked up from germline, CDR1 is SGDLS and CDR2 is YYNGEE. The CDR3 runs 16 residues. Here the CDR3 reads CASSVAQGAGNTEAFF. DNA of the CDR3: TGTGCCAGCAGCGTAGCACAGGGGGCGGGGAACACTGAAGCTTTCTTT.